These 23 T cell receptor beta chains originate from one sample sequenced in a study of T cells after yellow fever vaccination. TCRdb re-derived calls from the 5' RACE reads in MiXCR, one entry per CDR3 protein. Of about 170,000 distinct CDR3 sequences in the sample, approximately 6.2% were seen once. The sample consisted of CD4+ T cells sorted from PBMCs, taken on the day of the first yellow fever vaccination. Source of these receptors: a man between 18 and 35 years old who received the YFV17D yellow fever vaccine.

This clonotype was picked up many times. The rearrangement uses TRBV19 and TRBJ2-1; D unclear. The V gene lost 3 bases and the J gene lost 0 bases, with 9 bases spanning the gap. There are 15 residues in the CDR3. The germline CDR1 and CDR2 sequences are LNHDA and SQIVND (reference sequence). The CDR3 reads CASSINPRSYNEQFF. In nucleotides, the CDR3 is TGTGCCAGTAGTATCAATCCCCGCTCCTACAATGAGCAGTTCTTC.

The J gene is TRBJ2-5, the V gene TRBV2; D is unresolved. The CDR3 sequence is 12 residues long. The germline V gene encodes CDR1 SNHLY and CDR2 FYNNEI. Trimming removed 7 bases from V and 0 bases from J, with 6 bases in between. In DNA, the CDR3 is TGTGCCAGCACCCTAAACCAAGAGACCCAGTACTTC. This translates into CASTLNQETQYF.

This clonotype was counted ten times or more. CDR3 nucleotides: TGCAGTGCAGCGGCCACAGATACGCAGTATTTT. Translated: CSAAATDTQYF. The rearrangement uses TRBV20-1 and TRBJ2-3; TRBD2 is a possible D gene (5 bases). Trimming took 6 bases from V and 2 from J, leaving 6 bases between them. The germline gives CDR1 DFQATT, CDR2 SNEGSKA (reference sequence). There are 11 residues in the CDR3.

A few counts support this clonotype. The CDR3 loop reads CASSYYKGAYGYTF. As DNA, the CDR3 is TGTGCCAGCAGTTACTATAAGGGGGCCTATGGCTACACCTTC. The chain couples TRBV6-5 to TRBJ1-2; TRBD1 matches 7 bases. Germline V gene sequence: CDR1 MNHEY, CDR2 SVGAGI. The trim removed 1 base at V and 4 bases at J, leaving 3 bases unmatched. The CDR3 runs 14 residues.

The rearrangement joins TRBV7-9 to TRBJ1-2; D is unclear. CDR1 SEHNR and CDR2 FQNEAQ come from the germline V gene (reference sequence). This CDR3 has 13 amino acids. Trimming left V 7 bases short and J 8 bases short, with 17 bases between. CDR3 sequence (DNA): TGTGCCAGCACCTCCGGGGTCGAGCAAGGCTACACCTTC. This gives the protein CASTSGVEQGYTF.

Ten or more counts support this clonotype. V is TRBV5-1 and J is TRBJ2-5; TRBD2 might be the D (5 bases). V was clipped by 2 bases and J by 2 bases, with 10 bases between them. Germline V gene lookup returns CDR1 SGHRS and CDR2 YFSETQ. CDR3 length: 14 residues. The CDR3 reads CASSFIGIQETQYF. CDR3 sequence (DNA): TGCGCCAGCAGCTTTATCGGGATTCAAGAGACCCAGTACTTC.

The table lists this clonotype with a few counts. The chain recombines TRBV7-9 with TRBJ2-2; no reliable D call. The CDR3 runs 14 residues. Looked up from germline, CDR1 is SEHNR and CDR2 is FQNEAQ (reference sequence). Deletions cut 3 bases from V and 2 bases from J, with 7 bases between. The DNA for the CDR3 is TGTGCCAGCAGCTTGTCCACAAACACCGGGGAGCTGTTTTTT. Translating gives CASSLSTNTGELFF.

This clonotype has a handful of counts. This chain uses TRBV12-3 or TRBV12-4 with TRBJ2-6, with 7 bases aligning to TRBD2. This CDR3 region has 15 residues. V lost 6 bases to trimming and J lost 4 bases; unmatched junction nucleotides: 6. The CDR3 DNA reads as TGTGCCAGCAGGCTCGCGGGGGTGGGGGCCAACGTCCTGACTTTC. This translates into CASRLAGVGANVLTF.

The sample holds many counts of this clonotype. The chain links TRBV5-1 to TRBJ2-5; D may be TRBD1 (5 bases). Germline CDR1 is SGHRS and CDR2 is YFSETQ. The CDR3 extends over 13 amino acids. Between the trimmed V and J ends, which lost 2 bases and 5 bases, there was a span of 10 bases. The chain's CDR3 is CASSFQGEETQYF. As DNA, the CDR3 is TGCGCCAGCAGCTTCCAGGGTGAGGAGACCCAGTACTTC.

This clonotype was counted at least ten times. This chain connects TRBV4-2 to TRBJ2-5, with 8 bases fitting TRBD1. After removal of 1 base from V and 3 bases from J, the junction contained 10 bases not matched to a gene. Germline-derived CDR1 and CDR2 are LGHNA and YNFKEQ. The CDR3 is 17 residues long. This chain's CDR3 is CASSQAQGAVGEETQYF. The CDR3, as DNA: TGTGCCAGCAGCCAAGCGCAGGGGGCTGTGGGAGAAGAGACCCAGTACTTC.

This clonotype occurred many times. The chain uses TRBV19 and TRBJ2-1, with a weak D call TRBD2 (5 bases). Germline CDR1 is LNHDA and CDR2 is SQIVND (reference sequence). Between the trimmed V and J ends, which lost 4 bases and 9 bases, there was a span of 10 bases. The CDR3 sequence is 12 residues long. The CDR3: CASSTEGREQFF. The CDR3 DNA sequence: TGTGCCAGTAGTACAGAGGGCCGTGAGCAGTTCTTC.

This clonotype was recorded many times. The chain carries TRBV7-2 and TRBJ2-7; D is undetermined. Trimming shortened V by 3 bases and J by 5 bases, and 14 bases separated the two germline ends. There are 14 residues in the CDR3. From germline, CDR1 is SGHTA and CDR2 FQGNSA. DNA for the CDR3: TGTGCCAGCAGCTTCGTGTCATTCGCCCACGAGCAGTACGTC. Translating gives CASSFVSFAHEQYV.

This clonotype was counted many times. The chain joins TRBV5-6 to TRBJ2-1, with TRBD1 as a possible D gene (5 bases). The germline gives CDR1 SGHDT, CDR2 YYEEEE. This CDR3 contains 13 residues. V was shortened by 3 bases and J by 6 bases, with 10 bases between the two germline ends. In DNA, the CDR3 is TGTGCCAGCAGCTCAAGGGGTGCCAATGAGCAGTTCTTC. Encoded protein: CASSSRGANEQFF.

V gene TRBV4-3 combines with J gene TRBJ2-5; D gene uncertain. There are 16 residues in the CDR3. CDR1 LGHNA and CDR2 YSLEER come from the germline V gene. Trimming took 0 bases from V and 6 from J, leaving 17 bases between them. In DNA, the CDR3 is TGCGCCAGCAGCCAAGATTTGCAGGTCCTCGTTCAGACCCAGTACTTC. Translating it yields CASSQDLQVLVQTQYF.

This clonotype was detected many times. The rearrangement uses TRBV6-2 or TRBV6-3 and TRBJ2-3; D perhaps matches TRBD2 (6 bases). CDR3 length equals 14 residues. Trimming shortened V by 6 bases and J by 4 bases, and 14 bases separated the two germline ends. Germline assignment: CDR1 MNHEY and CDR2 SVGEGT. The CDR3 reads CASSPTWGADTQYF. Here the CDR3 DNA reads TGTGCCAGCAGCCCCACTTGGGGGGCAGATACGCAGTATTTT.

This clonotype was counted ten times or more. The chain is built from TRBV7-2 and TRBJ2-1, with D perhaps TRBD1 or TRBD2 (5 bases each). V was pared by 5 bases and J by 4 bases, with 15 bases between. This CDR3 region has 15 residues. Germline V CDR1 and CDR2: SGHTA, FQGNSA. The CDR3 bases are TGTGCCAGCAGCAAAATCGGGGCCCCGTACAATGAGCAGTTCTTC. It encodes CASSKIGAPYNEQFF.

This clonotype was seen repeatedly, ten times or more. V is TRBV4-2 and J is TRBJ2-2, with 9 bases identical to TRBD2. The V and J ends lost 4 bases and 1 base, in that order; junction bases with no gene match: 10. Germline V gene data show CDR1 as LGHNA and CDR2 as YNFKEQ. The CDR3 covers 18 residues. DNA of the CDR3: TGTGCCAGCAGCCTGAGGGGACTAGCTATCGGGAACACCGGGGAGCTGTTTTTT. Its translation: CASSLRGLAIGNTGELFF.

This clonotype was observed at least ten times. The chain joins TRBV6-1 to TRBJ1-5; perhaps TRBD1 as D (5 bases). V lost 7 bases and J 5 bases, leaving 18 bases between the germline ends. Germline V lookup: CDR1 MNHNS, CDR2 SASEGT. The CDR3 has 15 residues. CDR3 residues: CASNPRGALDQPQHF. CDR3 DNA: TGTGCCAGCAACCCCCGCGGGGCGCTTGATCAGCCCCAGCATTTT.

This clonotype showed up many times. This chain uses TRBV5-1 with TRBJ2-7; 8 bases line up with TRBD1. The CDR3 has 14 amino acids. V dropped 0 bases and J dropped 1; count of bases not matched to a gene: 0. Germline V lookup: CDR1 SGHRS, CDR2 YFSETQ. CDR3 in amino acids: CASSLDRGSYEQYV. The CDR3 coding sequence is TGCGCCAGCAGCTTGGACAGGGGGTCCTACGAGCAGTACGTC.

This clonotype appeared a few times. This chain links TRBV4-3 with TRBJ2-7; the D call may be TRBD1 or TRBD2 (5 bases each). The germline V gene encodes CDR1 LGHNA and CDR2 YSLEER. The CDR3 extends over 12 amino acids. The V end lost 1 base, the J end lost 5 bases, and 6 bases lay between the germline ends. The CDR3 sequence is CASSQGGDEQYF. The CDR3 DNA reads as TGCGCCAGCAGCCAAGGAGGGGACGAGCAGTACTTC.

This clonotype was counted at least ten times. This sequence joins TRBV5-6 and TRBJ2-1, with 11 bases lining up with TRBD2. V gave up 3 bases and J gave up 15 bases; unmatched junction bases: 5. Germline-derived CDR1 and CDR2 are SGHDT and YYEEEE. This CDR3 comprises 12 residues. The CDR3: CASSSSGGLGFF. The DNA of the CDR3 is TGTGCCAGCAGCTCTAGCGGGGGGCTCGGGTTCTTC.

This clonotype showed up just a few times. This chain links TRBV14 with TRBJ1-1; the D gene is possibly TRBD1 (5 bases). The germline V gene encodes CDR1 SGHDN and CDR2 FVKESK. This CDR3 is 16 amino acids long. V lost 1 base and J 4 bases, leaving 16 bases between the germline ends. The CDR3 loop is CASSQGRGSGGTEAFF. The CDR3 nucleotides are TGTGCCAGCAGCCAAGGGCGGGGGTCTGGCGGCACTGAAGCTTTCTTT.

This clonotype was counted at least ten times. The CDR3: CASNRVNEKLFF. CDR3 coding DNA: TGTGCCAGCAATAGGGTTAATGAAAAACTGTTTTTT. This chain connects TRBV2 to TRBJ1-4; D is unclear. The length of the CDR3 is 12 residues. CDR1 and CDR2 (germline): SNHLY, FYNNEI. V lost 7 bases and J 4 bases, leaving 7 bases between the germline ends.